This T cell receptor beta chain is from a study of cytomegalovirus exposure and HLA in healthy donors (TCRdb year 2017). Regarding the complete study: According to an earlier analysis of around 600 of the donors, about 180 million T cells yielded 90 million to 130 million unique TCR beta sequences and about 280 Gb of sequence data. In a later genetic analysis, genome-wide SNP genotypes for about three fifths of the roughly 670 donors were used, and that subset was treated as a discovery cohort. A handful of DR-DQ haplotypes were handled as single units for association and clustering because linkage in the cohort was strong. The genetic ancestry cluster associated with self-reported Caucasian donors included around 76% of the roughly 400 genotyped donors. The later analysis used no new phenotypic data to find candidate immune exposures, relying instead on TCR beta sequences and their occurrence across donors. The study profiled the T cell repertoires of 500 to 800 subjects by immunosequencing and related them to cytomegalovirus serostatus. The aim of the study was to test whether cataloging public T cell receptors could identify signatures of past pathogen exposure. Typing coverage differed by locus: A, B, C, DRB1 and DQB1 were typed in about 620-640 donors, DQA1 in about 500, DPA1 in 606, and DPB1 in approximately 450. Along with the approximately 700-subject first cohort, a separate validation cohort of over a hundred different subjects was used. To decide whether each TCR beta V gene segment behaved as functional or pseudogenic, an earlier analysis of fewer than 750 of the donors relied on high-throughput TCR beta sequencing. HLA typing covered class I and class II loci at four-digit resolution. An early release that covered fewer than 750 HLA-typed donors contained approximately 300 gigabases of sequencing data and tens of millions of unique TCR sequences. On average, roughly 250,000 unique TCR beta nucleotide sequences were sequenced per donor among 300 to 500 genotyped donors of the cohort, with 15% to 20% of those sequences being non-productive. A later analysis re-examined previously published TCR beta repertoires from 610 or so donors and added high-resolution HLA genotyping to investigate patterns of TCR occurrence. Donor age, sex, ethnicity and CMV serostatus were compiled together with the repertoire data. All discovery cohort repertoires had been generated on a single sequencing platform. High-throughput TCR immunosequencing, statistical association of individual TCRs with disease status, and machine learning were combined to predict cytomegalovirus infection status. General study outcomes and caveats: Sequencing depth was assumed to be roughly uniform across donors in the presence/absence analyses, though that assumption may not hold. When HLA alleles, especially DR and DQ, strongly co-occurred, attributing TCR associations to individual alleles was difficult. This cohort had only TCR beta chains sequenced, and the lack of alpha or paired-chain data limited which features could be detected. In a later analysis, about 16,000 TCR beta sequences were associated with specific HLA alleles at a false discovery rate of 0.05. The classifier was reported to diagnose cytomegalovirus status with high specificity and sensitivity in both the original cohort and the validation cohort. A later analysis found that most CMV-associated TCR beta chains appeared HLA-restricted, with HLA associations seemingly driven largely by CMV exposure. Compared with equally common non-associated chains, HLA-associated TCR beta chains in a later analysis were more clonally expanded and had lower generation probabilities. A later genetic analysis reported fewer N-insertions in productive TCRs among donors in an Asian-associated ancestry cluster than the roughly 640-donor mean. A few of the identified cytomegalovirus-associated TCR beta chains were confirmed in vitro to be specific for cytomegalovirus antigens. Because HLA typing was missing for some donors at each locus, association tests included only the typed subset. Several of the top co-occurrence clusters appeared to be linked to parvovirus B19, influenza, CMV and Epstein-Barr virus, according to a later analysis. Most TCR sequences were seen in very few donors, while some public TCRs were found in many individuals. According to the authors, the approach could potentially be generalized to other disease states and immunological phenotypes. For the cohort, immune exposure information was limited to CMV serostatus. Roughly 17 rarely observed V segments, including chromosome 9 orphons, were excluded from the earlier analysis of a few hundred of the donors because counts were too low. The study listed approximately 160 TCR beta chains as associated with cytomegalovirus. According to a later analysis, TCR association rates differed among HLA loci, with DRB1 alleles showing the most associated TCRs and HLA-C alleles showing the fewest. The sequencing pipeline was judged likely to have produced a cluster of highly shared sequence variants as a technical artifact. A further reported finding was that TCR beta sequences accurately predicted the HLA-A and HLA-B alleles for most subjects in the first cohort. Because the 87-base-pair reads could not distinguish some IMGT-functional V segments, including TRBV6-2 and TRBV6-3, those segments were excluded. Broadly in line with IMGT annotations, most TCR beta V segments showed up in productive rearrangements about 87% or about 30% of the time in an earlier analysis of several hundred of the donors. V-gene and J-gene trimming of TCR beta chains was associated with a missense DCLRE1C variant in a later genetic analysis, and the association was replicated in an independent cohort. Linkage disequilibrium might explain the correlated functional status among segregating V segments, but an unknown experimental factor could not be excluded.

Libraries were built with the immunoSEQ multiplex PCR assay. A mixture of 60 forward primers for TCR Vbeta segments and 13 reverse primers for TCR Jbeta segments was used in the multiplex PCR. Amplification of the CDR3 region of rearranged TCR beta genes was performed with a multiplex PCR assay on genomic DNA. On the Illumina HiSeq System, the amplified TCR beta libraries were sequenced as 87-base-pair reads. On the authors' methods: A later analysis tallied some 79 million unique TCR beta chains across the 700 or so repertoires, and some 12 million of those chains were shared by two or more donors. Raw reads were error-corrected and collapsed into unique sequences by a nearest-neighbor algorithm in which closely related sequences were merged to remove PCR and sequencing errors. V, D and J gene segments were assigned by aligning CDR3 sequences to IMGT reference sequences. For a sequence to be retained, at least a six-nucleotide match to both a V gene segment and a J gene segment was required. A rearrangement was called productive if the CDR3 had no stop codons and remained in frame with V and J, and every other rearrangement was called non-productive. Following IMGT convention, CDR3 was defined as the stretch from the second conserved V-encoded cysteine up to the conserved J-encoded phenylalanine. Sequences without an unambiguous match to a single V gene segment were excluded from the earlier analysis of approximately 600 of the donors. An earlier analysis of almost 600 of the donors classified V segments as functional when productive rearrangements were above 56.7% and as segregating when the standard deviation between donors was above 5%. A statistical classification framework was built for diagnosing cytomegalovirus status from the catalog of TCR beta chain sequences. V and J gene assignment, in a later analysis, came from comparing TCR nucleotide sequences with IMGT/GENE-DB human TR gene sequences. Using the TCRdist pipeline, a later analysis assigned CDR3 sequences along with most-parsimonious VDJ recombination scenarios. In a later analysis, each TCR beta chain was defined by its CDR3 amino acid sequence together with its V-gene family, and reads without a unique V-gene family were excluded. To address suspected cross-contamination and a sequencing artifact, a later analysis removed several hundred highly shared, low-generation-probability nucleotide sequences. In a later analysis, a clonal expansion index was calculated for each public chain from normalized within-repertoire ranks of inferred template counts. In a later analysis, generation probabilities were computed with a VDJ recombination model fitted to out-of-frame rearrangements, and the resulting probabilities were checked against IGoR. Hypergeometric tests were used in a later analysis to score TCR-TCR, TCR-HLA and TCR-CMV co-occurrence, with a repertoire-size bias correction applied to the TCR pairs. False discovery rates were estimated in a later analysis by permuting HLA or CMV assignments 20 times. In a later analysis, co-occurring TCRs were grouped with DBSCAN, and TCRdist sequence similarity was added when clustering was performed within HLA-allele-positive subsets. For co-occurrence clustering, repertoires with fewer than 30,000 or more than 120,000 public chains were excluded, along with four or five repertoires with anomalous nucleotide sharing. Not all clones reach the TCRdb copy of this immuneACCESS table, which keeps in-frame sequences only. Checked studies attribute under half of the gap to unresolved V genes and leave the rest unexplained. V, J and clone size derive from that table, while D and trimming were established from the DNA sequence. The sample's table lists a count of around 200,000 clones. The ten largest clones represent more than 0.95% of the sample.

The germline V gene supplies CDR1 SGHRS and CDR2 YFSETQ. V is reduced by 10 bases and J by 3 bases, leaving a spacing of 2 bases between them. The CDR3, from cysteine to phenylalanine, totals 8 residues. Only CDR3 DNA remains: 24 bases, in frame from the first base. The cohort was made up of about 670 healthy bone marrow donors. At the time of sampling, every cohort member was nominally healthy, though immune exposures that went unrecorded were likely present. The donor was CMV seropositive and was included in the group of approximately 310 seropositive cohort members. A peripheral blood sample was provided by each donor, and peripheral blood mononuclear cells were used for TCR beta sequencing. The Qiagen DNeasy Blood Extraction Kit was used to extract genomic DNA from the blood cell samples. Note on this clone: No antigen is known for it.

The sequenced sample was PBMCs. This receptor was identified in a girl aged 2 to 10 in good health and CMV-seropositive. Here the chain combines TRBV5-1 and TRBJ2-7, with no confident D gene call. In nucleotides, the sequence is TGCGCCCGCTACGAGCAGTACTTC. This sequence encodes CARYEQYF.